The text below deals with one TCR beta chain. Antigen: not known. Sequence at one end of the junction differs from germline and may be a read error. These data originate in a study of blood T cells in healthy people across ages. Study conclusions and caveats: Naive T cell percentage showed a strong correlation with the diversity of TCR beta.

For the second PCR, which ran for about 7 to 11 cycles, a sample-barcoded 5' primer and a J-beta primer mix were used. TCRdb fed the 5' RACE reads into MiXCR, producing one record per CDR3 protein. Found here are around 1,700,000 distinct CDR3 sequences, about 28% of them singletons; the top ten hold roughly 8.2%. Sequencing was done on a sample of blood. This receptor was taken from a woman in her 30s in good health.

CDR3 residues: CAGSPGGPGGHEQYF. The CDR3 DNA is TGTGCCGGCAGCCCCGGGGGACCAGGGGGACACGAGCAGTACTTC. The J gene is TRBJ2-4, the V gene TRBV14, with D maybe TRBD1 (7 bases). The better agreement between TRBJ2-7 and the DNA end casts doubt on the J call. Looked up from germline, CDR1 is SGHDN and CDR2 is FVKESK. The length of the CDR3 is 15 residues.